The entry below gives a single T cell receptor beta chain sequence along with its context. Clones were read by immunoSEQ multiplex PCR, and TCRdb kept only the in-frame ones, dropping some. The sample has 550,000 to 800,000 clones, approximately 85% seen once. The sample comes from a study of shared T cell receptors in the human thymus. Trimming took off 3 bases at V and 4 bases at J, with 13 bases between the two ends. The germline V gene encodes CDR1 SGDLS and CDR2 YYNGEE. The CDR3 runs 14 residues. The same sample was also studied in work on human thymus T cells. That paper notes: Finnish infants who were healthy and having corrective surgery for congenital heart defects made up the donors. Resections removed during corrective heart surgery provided the thymus tissue used. Use of V and J genes seemed skewed within the thymic and blood repertoires. Overlap was high between thymic repertoires from unrelated individuals, as reported in related research.

Material for sequencing was thymocytes. The source is a girl under three years old with a congenital heart defect. The chain employs TRBV9 and TRBJ1-2; D ambiguous. The CDR3 DNA follows: TGTGCCAGCAGCGGAGAAGAGGGCAGCTATGGCTACACCTTC. Translated, it gives CASSGEEGSYGYTF.